This T cell receptor beta chain was captured by sequencing in a study of technical replicates of blood from a few donors. Sequencing was performed with immunoSEQ multiplex PCR; in TCRdb, only in-frame clones are kept and a portion is missing. This sample yields around 75,000 clones, of which around nine tenths are seen a single time; under 0.3% belongs to the top ten. Trimming took 3 bases from V and 8 from J, leaving 10 bases between them. There are 12 residues in the CDR3. CDR1 is SNHLY, CDR2 FYNNEI, per germline. Sequenced input: T cells isolated from PBMCs. This TCR was recovered from a human donor in good health. The rearrangement links TRBV2 to TRBJ1-2; D ambiguous. CDR3 nucleotides: TGTGCCAGCAGTGAGCAGACGGAGGGCTACACCTTC. Translated: CASSEQTEGYTF.